This TCR beta chain was obtained from a study of T cells in Graves' hyperthyroidism and ophthalmopathy. RNA transcripts were the template for amplifying TCR beta CDR3 regions. The study used the HTBI primer set for a first-round RT-PCR of the TCR CDR3. TCRdb analysed the multiplex PCR reads with MiXCR anew, one entry per CDR3 protein. The table has 400,000 to 500,000 distinct CDR3 sequences, 14% seen once. V gave up 3 bases and J gave up 0 bases; unmatched junction bases: 9. Germline values: CDR1 SGHDN, CDR2 FVKESK. The CDR3 loop spans 17 amino acids. At least ten counts were recorded for this clonotype. Graves' hyperthyroidism was deemed stable given no ophthalmopathy progression within 18 months. Based on clinical symptoms, serum thyroxine and TRAb, thyroid ultrasound and orbital computed tomography, diagnoses were reached. From approximately 9.3 ml of fresh peripheral blood, PBMCs were isolated.

The source of this sequence is a woman under 30 with Graves' hyperthyroidism. V and J are TRBV14 and TRBJ2-3, with 7 bases lining up with TRBD1. Sequenced material: blood. CDR3 DNA sequence: TGTGCCAGCAGCCAGGTTAAGGACAGGCCTAGCACAGATACGCAGTATTTT. Amino acids: CASSQVKDRPSTDTQYF.